This entry lists 29 T cell receptor beta chains sequenced from one sample in a study of beta chain features in type 1 diabetes. Antigen specificity for these receptors is unknown. Study outcomes and limitations: The study found moderately but significantly shorter TCRB CDR3s in all four CD4+ subsets of Type 1 diabetes patients.

Expressed TCRB transcripts were sequenced because the entire RNA isolate underwent reverse transcription. The table came from immunoSEQ multiplex PCR; TCRdb's copy has only in-frame clones and leaves some out. The data show hundreds of thousands of clones, 13% seen once. Specimen: naive CD4+ T cells from blood. The receptors here all came from a man aged 18 to 29 with type 1 diabetes.

This clone appeared many times. The rearrangement uses TRBV7-9 and TRBJ2-1; D is uncertain. Trimming pared 5 bases from V and 8 bases from J, leaving 7 bases between. The germline V gene encodes CDR1 SEHNR and CDR2 FQNEAQ (reference sequence). The CDR3 loop spans 11 amino acids. This CDR3 reads CASSTDDEQFF. The CDR3 DNA reads as TGTGCCAGCAGCACCGACGATGAGCAGTTCTTC. Supplemented by reference TRBV7-9 and TRBJ2-1, the full variable domain reads DTGVSQNPRHKITKRGQNVTFRCDPISEHNRLYWYRQTLGQGPEFLTYFQNEAQLEKSRLLSDRFSAERPKGSFSTLEIQRTEQGDSAMYLCASSTDDEQFFGPGTRLTVL.

J is TRBJ2-5 and V is TRBV27; D possibly corresponds to TRBD2 (5 bases). The germline V gene has CDR1 MNHEY and CDR2 SMNVEV (reference sequence). The V gene lost 6 bases and the J gene lost 5 bases, with 13 bases spanning the gap. The CDR3 consists of 13 residues. CDR3 nucleotide sequence: TGTGCCAGCAGCCCCTATGAGCGGGAGACCCAGTACTTC. This gives the protein CASSPYERETQYF.

This clone was counted only a few times. One end of the junction does not line up with germline, which may come from a read error. This sequence joins TRBV10-3 and TRBJ1-5; 8 bases are a match to TRBD1. From germline, CDR1 is ENHRY and CDR2 SYGVKD. The CDR3 is 14 residues long. Written as DNA, the CDR3 is TGTGCCATCAGTGAAGGACAGGGCAAGCAGCCCCAGCATTTT. This codes for CAISEGQGKQPQHF.

The gene calls are TRBV27 and TRBJ2-6; D uncertain. The CDR3 is made up of 16 amino acids. The ends were cut back, 2 bases at V and 0 bases at J, with 8 bases in the middle. Germline CDR1 reads MNHEY; CDR2 reads SMNVEV (reference sequence). CDR3 nucleotides: TGTGCCAGCAGTTTAGAGCTAGACTCTGGGGCCAACGTCCTGACTTTC. Its translation: CASSLELDSGANVLTF. The full variable domain, rest sourced from reference TRBV27 and TRBJ2-6, is EAQVTQNPRYLITVTGKKLTVTCSQNMNHEYMSWYRQDPGLGLRQIYYSMNVEVTDKGDVPEGYKVSRKEKRNFPLILESPSPNQTSLYFCASSLELDSGANVLTFGAGSRLTVL.

This clone was seen more than once but under ten times. CDR3 amino acids: CASSLGGTGSLVTQYF. The CDR3 DNA sequence: TGTGCCAGCAGCTTGGGGGGGACAGGGTCCCTGGTGACCCAGTACTTC. The chain combines TRBV5-4 with TRBJ2-5; 9 positions agree with TRBD1. Looked up from germline, CDR1 is SGHNT and CDR2 is YYREEE (reference sequence). The CDR3 length is 16 residues. Unmatched junction bases numbered 10, after V lost 0 bases and J lost 7 bases.

This clone was counted only a few times. V and J are TRBV7-9 and TRBJ1-6; 10 bases line up with TRBD1. This CDR3 region has 15 residues. CDR1 and CDR2 from the germline V gene are SEHNR and FQNEAQ (reference sequence). The V segment lost 0 bases and the J segment 8 bases; nucleotides outside the gene matches: 1. CDR3 coding DNA: TGTGCCAGCAGCTTAGCCGGGACAGGGGATTCACCCCTCCACTTT. It encodes CASSLAGTGDSPLHF.

This clone occurred a few times. V and J are TRBV5-1 and TRBJ1-5; 8 bases fit TRBD1. In germline, CDR1 is SGHRS, CDR2 YFSETQ. This CDR3 is built from 15 residues. Germline trimming cut 4 bases from V and 3 bases from J; bases unmatched to any gene: 6. CDR3 in DNA: TGCGCCAGCAGCCCGGACAGGGAACCCAATCAGCCCCAGCATTTT. Its translation: CASSPDREPNQPQHF.

In its sample, this clone was seen a few times. The V gene is TRBV19, the J gene TRBJ2-7, with a weak D call TRBD1 (6 bases). Looked up from germline, CDR1 is LNHDA and CDR2 is SQIVND (reference sequence). The CDR3 is 12 residues long. With 10 bases removed from V and 7 bases from J, the gap between germline ends came to 17 bases. CDR3 sequence (DNA): TGTGCCACAGAGGACAGTCGTTGGGAGCAGTACTTC. Translated: CATEDSRWEQYF.

CDR3 in DNA: TGTGCCTGGGGGCCCGGAACTTTAACAGATACGCAGTATTTT. Residues: CAWGPGTLTDTQYF. The rearrangement uses TRBV30 and TRBJ2-3; D gene unclear. The CDR3 is 14 amino acids. The V end was cut by 5 bases, the J end by 3 bases, with 15 bases between. Germline-derived CDR1 and CDR2 are GTSNPN and SVGIG (reference sequence).

This clone has only a few counts. This sequence joins TRBV30 and TRBJ1-3; 7 bases map to TRBD1. V was pared by 5 bases and J by 4 bases, with 8 bases of the junction left unmatched. From germline, CDR1 is GTSNPN and CDR2 SVGIG (reference sequence). The length of the CDR3 is 14 residues. The CDR3 loop is CAWVQRDRGNTIYF. The CDR3 DNA sequence: TGTGCCTGGGTGCAGCGGGACAGAGGAAACACCATATATTTT.

The V and J genes are TRBV20-1 and TRBJ2-7; D tentatively fits TRBD1 or TRBD2 (5 bases each). V lost 1 base, J lost 6 bases, and 7 bases lay in between. This CDR3 has 11 amino acids. The V gene's germline CDR1 is DFQATT and CDR2 SNEGSKA (reference sequence). CDR3 in DNA: TGCAGTGCTAGAGCAGGGACCGAGCAGTACTTC. This codes for CSARAGTEQYF.

The chain carries TRBV7-2 and TRBJ2-3; 9 bases match TRBD1. J gave up 4 bases and V 5 bases, and 10 bases lay outside the gene matches. Germline CDR1 SGHTA, CDR2 FQGNSA. This CDR3 has 16 residues. The CDR3 coding sequence is TGTGCCAGCAGCCCGGATTGGGACAGGGCCGCAGATACGCAGTATTTT. This encodes CASSPDWDRAADTQYF.

This chain links TRBV28 with TRBJ1-4; D unresolved. CDR1 is MDHEN, CDR2 SYDVKM, per germline. CDR3 length: 14 amino acids. V lost 4 bases, J lost 0 bases, and 6 bases lay in between. CDR3 sequence: CASSWYTTNEKLFF. DNA of the CDR3: TGTGCCAGCAGTTGGTACACAACTAATGAAAAACTGTTTTTT.

The chain joins TRBV10-3 to TRBJ1-2; possible D gene TRBD1, 6 bases. Trimming shortened V by 2 bases and J by 0 bases, and 10 bases separated the two germline ends. Germline CDR1 and CDR2: ENHRY and SYGVKD. The CDR3 spans 15 residues. CDR3 loop: CAISEGDIANYGYTF. The CDR3 nucleotides read TGTGCCATCAGTGAGGGGGACATTGCTAACTATGGCTACACCTTC.

The V call is TRBV9, the J call TRBJ2-1; TRBD2 is a possible D gene (6 bases). Looked up from germline, CDR1 is SGDLS and CDR2 is YYNGEE. The CDR3 totals 13 residues. Trimming took 3 bases from V and 4 from J, leaving 8 bases between them. The CDR3 nucleotides are TGTGCCAGCAGCGGGCGGGGTTACAATGAGCAGTTCTTC. Translation gives CASSGRGYNEQFF.

This clone was seen only a few times. V and J are TRBV30 and TRBJ2-1, with TRBD1 matching 8 bases. CDR1 is GTSNPN and CDR2 is SVGIG in the germline V gene (reference sequence). The CDR3 has 13 residues. J was trimmed by 7 bases and V by 5 bases; bases with no gene match: 7. The CDR3 DNA reads as TGTGCCTGGGAGGGACAGGCAGTTAATGAGCAGTTCTTC. Its protein is CAWEGQAVNEQFF.

This clone was seen more than once but under ten times. Other nucleotide sequences from this sample produce the same CDR3. In DNA, the CDR3 is TGTGCCAGCAGCCGGACAGACACTGAAGCTTTCTTT. Translated: CASSRTDTEAFF. The rearrangement joins TRBV7-9 to TRBJ1-1; D is possibly TRBD1 (6 bases). The CDR3 length is 12 residues. CDR1 is SEHNR, CDR2 FQNEAQ, per germline (reference sequence). Trimming shortened V by 5 bases and J by 3 bases, and 7 bases separated the two germline ends.

This clone has only a few counts. The gene calls are TRBV28 and TRBJ2-7, with 7 positions matching TRBD2. Germline CDR1 reads MDHEN; CDR2 reads SYDVKM. The CDR3 runs 13 residues. V lost 7 bases and J lost 4; bases outside the gene matches: 7. Here the CDR3 reads CASTGGRGYEQYF. In nucleotides, the CDR3 is TGTGCCAGCACAGGCGGGAGAGGTTACGAGCAGTACTTC.

The chain employs TRBV6-6 and TRBJ1-1; D call uncertain. Trimming removed 3 bases at V and 1 base at J, with 12 bases between. CDR1 and CDR2 (germline): MNHNY, SVGAGI (reference sequence). This CDR3 has 15 amino acids. For the CDR3, the DNA is TGTGCCAGCAGTTATAGCCGGGGAAGGAACACTGAAGCTTTCTTT. This gives the protein CASSYSRGRNTEAFF.

The rearrangement uses TRBV19 and TRBJ2-3, with D tentatively TRBD2 (6 bases). V lost 6 bases to trimming and J lost 0 bases, with 10 bases between them. This CDR3 has 14 residues. Germline CDR1 reads LNHDA; CDR2 reads SQIVND (reference sequence). The CDR3 protein is CASRSGGSTDTQYF. CDR3 coding DNA: TGTGCCAGTAGGTCCGGGGGAAGCACAGATACGCAGTATTTT. Complete variable domain (other parts from reference TRBV19 and TRBJ2-3): DGGITQSPKYLFRKEGQNVTLSCEQNLNHDAMYWYRQDPGQGLRLIYYSQIVNDFQKGDIAEGYSVSREKKESFPLTVTSAQKNPTAFYLCASRSGGSTDTQYFGPGTRLTVL.

This clone was seen only a few times. This sequence joins TRBV27 and TRBJ2-5; 7 positions match TRBD1. The CDR3 is made up of 18 amino acids. The germline V gene has CDR1 MNHEY and CDR2 SMNVEV (reference sequence). V shed 8 bases, J shed 5 bases, and the junction held 23 bases outside the gene matches. The CDR3 DNA is TGTGCCAGCTCCCCCATCCGGGACAGCTCTTCCCCAGGGGAGACCCAGTACTTC. It is translated as CASSPIRDSSSPGETQYF.

The rearrangement uses TRBV7-3 and TRBJ2-3, with TRBD2 matching over 10 bases. Germline CDR1 is SGHTA and CDR2 is FQGTGA. V lost 5 bases, J lost 1 base, and 3 bases stayed unmatched. This CDR3 spans 15 amino acids. DNA of the CDR3: TGTGCCAGCAGCCCTAGCGGGGGTGGCACAGATACGCAGTATTTT. Its translation is CASSPSGGGTDTQYF.

The chain couples TRBV6-5 to TRBJ2-5, with D perhaps TRBD1 (6 bases). Germline CDR1 is MNHEY and CDR2 is SVGAGI. The CDR3 has 15 amino acids. V was shortened by 3 bases and J by 4 bases, with 15 bases between the two germline ends. The CDR3 protein is CASSYSDSPAETQYF. The CDR3 region has the DNA TGTGCCAGCAGTTATTCGGACAGTCCGGCAGAGACCCAGTACTTC.

This chain uses TRBV6-5 with TRBJ2-4, with a possible D match to TRBD1 (6 bases). Germline lookup yields CDR1 MNHEY and CDR2 SVGAGI. The CDR3 is 13 amino acids. Trimming removed 2 bases at V and 5 bases at J, with 7 bases between. DNA for the CDR3: TGTGCCAGCAGTTACGACAGGCAAAACATTCAGTACTTC. Protein sequence: CASSYDRQNIQYF.

The V and J genes are TRBV27 and TRBJ2-3, with D possibly TRBD2 on 6 matching bases. Trimming took 4 bases from V and 10 from J, leaving 12 bases between them. Germline CDR1 is MNHEY and CDR2 is SMNVEV (reference sequence). The CDR3 totals 12 residues. For the CDR3, the DNA is TGTGCCAGCAGTTACTGGGGAGGTCCGCAGTATTTT. Translated: CASSYWGGPQYF.

The chain combines TRBV7-8 with TRBJ2-5, with a tentative D call TRBD2 (5 bases). The CDR3 is 12 residues long. Trimming took off 1 base at V and 7 bases at J, with 7 bases between the two ends. Per the germline V gene, CDR1 is SGHVS and CDR2 is FQNEAQ. DNA of the CDR3: TGTGCCAGCAGCTTAGTCGAGGGGACCCAGTACTTC. This translates into CASSLVEGTQYF.

The chain carries TRBV14 and TRBJ2-7, with D maybe TRBD1 (6 bases). This CDR3 comprises 13 residues. CDR1 is SGHDN, CDR2 FVKESK, per germline. Trimming took off 4 bases at V and 3 bases at J, with 10 bases between the two ends. The CDR3 loop reads CASSLGHFYEQYF. Here the CDR3 DNA reads TGTGCCAGCAGCCTGGGACATTTCTACGAGCAGTACTTC. Complete variable domain (other parts from reference TRBV14 and TRBJ2-7): EAGVTQFPSHSVIEKGQTVTLRCDPISGHDNLYWYRRVMGKEIKFLLHFVKESKQDESGMPNNRFLAERTGGTYSTLKVQPAELEDSGVYFCASSLGHFYEQYFGPGTRLTVT.

J is TRBJ1-1 and V is TRBV30, with D unclear. There are 15 residues in the CDR3. V was cut by 0 bases and J by 4 bases, with 15 bases left in between. Germline V gives CDR1 GTSNPN, CDR2 SVGIG (reference sequence). The CDR3: CAWSVLEGTGTEAFF. Written as DNA, the CDR3 is TGTGCCTGGAGTGTTCTCGAGGGAACGGGCACTGAAGCTTTCTTT.

The rearrangement joins TRBV4-2 to TRBJ1-4; D gene unclear. This CDR3 has 13 residues. Trimming removed 5 bases at V and 7 bases at J, with 11 bases between. Looked up from germline, CDR1 is LGHNA and CDR2 is YNFKEQ. This CDR3 is CASSAEGREKLFF. In DNA form, the CDR3 reads TGTGCCAGCAGCGCTGAGGGCCGTGAAAAACTGTTTTTT.